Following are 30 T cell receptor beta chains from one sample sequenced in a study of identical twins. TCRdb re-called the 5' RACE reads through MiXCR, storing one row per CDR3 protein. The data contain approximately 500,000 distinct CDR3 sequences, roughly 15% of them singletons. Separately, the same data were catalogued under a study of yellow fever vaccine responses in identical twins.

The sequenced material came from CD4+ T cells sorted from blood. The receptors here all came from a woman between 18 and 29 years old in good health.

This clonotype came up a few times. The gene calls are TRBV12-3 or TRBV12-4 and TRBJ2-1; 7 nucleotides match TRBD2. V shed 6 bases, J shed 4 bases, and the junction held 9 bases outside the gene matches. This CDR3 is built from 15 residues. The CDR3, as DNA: TGTGCCAGCAGACTTGGACTAGTGGCATACAATGAGCAGTTCTTC. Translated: CASRLGLVAYNEQFF.

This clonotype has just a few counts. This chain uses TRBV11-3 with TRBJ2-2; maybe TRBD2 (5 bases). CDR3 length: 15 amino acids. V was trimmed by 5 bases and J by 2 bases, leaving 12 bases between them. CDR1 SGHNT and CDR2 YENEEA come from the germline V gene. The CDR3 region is CASSKDFINTGELFF. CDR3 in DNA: TGTGCCAGCAGCAAGGACTTCATCAACACCGGGGAGCTGTTTTTT.

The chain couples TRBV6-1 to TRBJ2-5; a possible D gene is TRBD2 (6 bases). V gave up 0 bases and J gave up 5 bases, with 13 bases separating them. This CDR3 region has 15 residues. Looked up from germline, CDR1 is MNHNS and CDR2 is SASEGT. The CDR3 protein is CASSEAVWGEETQYF. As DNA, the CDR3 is TGTGCCAGCAGTGAAGCGGTTTGGGGGGAGGAGACCCAGTACTTC.

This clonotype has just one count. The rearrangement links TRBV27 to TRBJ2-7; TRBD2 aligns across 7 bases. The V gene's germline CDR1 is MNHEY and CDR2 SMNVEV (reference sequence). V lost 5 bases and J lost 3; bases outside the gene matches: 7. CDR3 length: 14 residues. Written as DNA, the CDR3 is TGTGCCAGCAGTCTTACGACTAGCCACTACGAGCAGTACTTC. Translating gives CASSLTTSHYEQYF.

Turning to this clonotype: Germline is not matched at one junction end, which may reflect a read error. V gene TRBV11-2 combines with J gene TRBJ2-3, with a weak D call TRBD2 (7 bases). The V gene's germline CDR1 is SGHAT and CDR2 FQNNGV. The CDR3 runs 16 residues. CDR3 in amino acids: CASSFLAGAGTDTKYF. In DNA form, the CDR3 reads TGTGCCAGCAGCTTCTTGGCGGGGGCGGGTACAGATACGAAGTATTTT.

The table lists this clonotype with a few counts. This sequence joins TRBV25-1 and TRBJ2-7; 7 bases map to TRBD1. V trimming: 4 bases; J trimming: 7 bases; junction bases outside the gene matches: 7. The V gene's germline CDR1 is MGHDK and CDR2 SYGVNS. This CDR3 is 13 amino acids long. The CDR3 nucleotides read TGTGCCAGCAGTGTTGCAGGGGGTAGGGAGCAGTACTTC. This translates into CASSVAGGREQYF.

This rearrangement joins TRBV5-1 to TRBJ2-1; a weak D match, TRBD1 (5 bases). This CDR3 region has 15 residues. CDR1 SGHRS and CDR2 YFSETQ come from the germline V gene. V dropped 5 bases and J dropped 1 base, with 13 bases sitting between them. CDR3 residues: CASRLLQGSYNEQFF. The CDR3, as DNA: TGCGCCAGCAGGCTTCTCCAGGGATCCTACAATGAGCAGTTCTTC.

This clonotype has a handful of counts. The CDR3 protein is CASSWTSGVSGANVLTF. CDR3 nucleotide sequence: TGTGCCAGCAGCTGGACTTCGGGAGTCTCTGGGGCCAACGTCCTGACTTTC. The rearrangement joins TRBV5-5 to TRBJ2-6; D is perhaps TRBD2 (6 bases). The length of the CDR3 is 17 residues. Deletions cut 3 bases from V and 0 bases from J, with 13 bases between. The germline V gene has CDR1 SGHKS and CDR2 YYEKEE (reference sequence).

The chain's CDR3 is CSARTTDNQPQHF. The CDR3 coding sequence is TGCAGTGCTAGAACGACAGACAATCAGCCCCAGCATTTT. V gene TRBV20-1 combines with J gene TRBJ1-5, with D perhaps TRBD1 (5 bases). The CDR3 runs 13 residues. The ends were cut back, 2 bases at V and 3 bases at J, with 8 bases in the middle. Germline V lookup: CDR1 DFQATT, CDR2 SNEGSKA (reference sequence).

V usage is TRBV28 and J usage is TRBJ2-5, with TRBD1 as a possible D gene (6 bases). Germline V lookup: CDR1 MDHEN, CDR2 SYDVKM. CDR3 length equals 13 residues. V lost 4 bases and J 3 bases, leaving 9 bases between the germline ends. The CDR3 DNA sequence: TGTGCCAGCAGTTGGACAGCTAAAGAGACCCAGTACTTC. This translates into CASSWTAKETQYF.

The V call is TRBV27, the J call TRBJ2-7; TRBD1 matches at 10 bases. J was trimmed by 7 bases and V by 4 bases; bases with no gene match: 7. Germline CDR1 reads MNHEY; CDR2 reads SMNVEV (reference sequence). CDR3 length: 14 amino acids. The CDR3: CASSSLGDRGEQYF. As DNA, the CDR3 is TGTGCCAGCAGTTCGCTCGGGGACAGGGGAGAGCAGTACTTC.

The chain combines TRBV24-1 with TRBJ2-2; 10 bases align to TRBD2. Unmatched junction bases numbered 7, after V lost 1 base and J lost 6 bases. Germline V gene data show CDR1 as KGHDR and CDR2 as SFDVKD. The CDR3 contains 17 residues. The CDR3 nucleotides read TGTGCCACCAGTGATTTCTTAGCGGGAGGATTGGCCGGGGAGCTGTTTTTT. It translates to CATSDFLAGGLAGELFF.

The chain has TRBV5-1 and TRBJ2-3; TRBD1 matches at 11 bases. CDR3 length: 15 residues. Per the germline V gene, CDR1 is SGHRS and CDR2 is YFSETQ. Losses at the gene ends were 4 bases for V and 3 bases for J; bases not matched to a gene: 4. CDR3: CASSAGQGGTDTQYF. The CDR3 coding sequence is TGCGCCAGCAGCGCGGGACAGGGGGGAACAGATACGCAGTATTTT.

For the CDR3, the DNA is TGTGCCAGCAAGTGGGGTAATTCACCCCTCCACTTT. It specifies CASKWGNSPLHF. The rearrangement links TRBV25-1 to TRBJ1-6; D gene ambiguous. The CDR3 spans 12 residues. Trimming took off 7 bases at V and 6 bases at J, with 7 bases between the two ends. The germline CDR1 and CDR2 sequences are MGHDK and SYGVNS.

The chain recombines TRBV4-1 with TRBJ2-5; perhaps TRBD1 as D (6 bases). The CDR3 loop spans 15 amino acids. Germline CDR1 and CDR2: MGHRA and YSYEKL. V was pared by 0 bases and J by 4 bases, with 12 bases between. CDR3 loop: CASSQDAGAGETQYF. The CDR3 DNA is TGCGCCAGCAGCCAAGATGCAGGGGCTGGAGAGACCCAGTACTTC.

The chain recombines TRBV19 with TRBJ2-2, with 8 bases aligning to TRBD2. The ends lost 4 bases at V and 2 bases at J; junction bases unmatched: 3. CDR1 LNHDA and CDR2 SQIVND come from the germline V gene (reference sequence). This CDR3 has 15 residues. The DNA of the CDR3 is TGTGCCAGTAGTACCGGGGGGGCAAACACCGGGGAGCTGTTTTTT. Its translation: CASSTGGANTGELFF.

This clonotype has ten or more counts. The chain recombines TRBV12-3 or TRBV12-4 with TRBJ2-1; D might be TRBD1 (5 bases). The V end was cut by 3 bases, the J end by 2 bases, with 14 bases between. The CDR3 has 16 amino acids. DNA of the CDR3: TGTGCCAGCAGTTTCTACAGACAGACGACCTACAATGAGCAGTTCTTC. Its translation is CASSFYRQTTYNEQFF.

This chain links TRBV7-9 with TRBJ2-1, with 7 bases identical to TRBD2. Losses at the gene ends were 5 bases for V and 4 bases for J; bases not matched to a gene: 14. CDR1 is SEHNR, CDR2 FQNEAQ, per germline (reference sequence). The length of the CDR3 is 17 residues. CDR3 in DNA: TGTGCCAGCAGCCCCGGACTAGTGGGAGTAGCTTACAATGAGCAGTTCTTC. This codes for CASSPGLVGVAYNEQFF.

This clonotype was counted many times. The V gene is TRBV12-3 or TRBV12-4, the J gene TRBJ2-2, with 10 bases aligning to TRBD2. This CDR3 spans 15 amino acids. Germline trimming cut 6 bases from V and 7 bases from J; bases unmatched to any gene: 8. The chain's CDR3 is CASSASGGIGGELFF. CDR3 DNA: TGTGCCAGCAGCGCTAGCGGGGGCATCGGCGGGGAGCTGTTTTTT.

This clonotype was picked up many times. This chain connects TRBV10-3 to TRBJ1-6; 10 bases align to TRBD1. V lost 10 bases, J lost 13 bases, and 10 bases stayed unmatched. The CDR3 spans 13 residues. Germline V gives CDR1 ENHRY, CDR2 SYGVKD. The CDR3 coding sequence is TGTGCCACCGGACAGGGGGATGTAGCGCCCCTCCACTTT. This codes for CATGQGDVAPLHF.

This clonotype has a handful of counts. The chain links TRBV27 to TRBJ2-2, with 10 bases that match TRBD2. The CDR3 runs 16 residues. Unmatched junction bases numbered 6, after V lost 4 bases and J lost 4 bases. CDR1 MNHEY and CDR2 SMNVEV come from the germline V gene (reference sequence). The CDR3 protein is CASSYSGRATTGELFF. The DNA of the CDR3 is TGTGCCAGCAGTTACAGCGGGAGGGCAACCACCGGGGAGCTGTTTTTT.

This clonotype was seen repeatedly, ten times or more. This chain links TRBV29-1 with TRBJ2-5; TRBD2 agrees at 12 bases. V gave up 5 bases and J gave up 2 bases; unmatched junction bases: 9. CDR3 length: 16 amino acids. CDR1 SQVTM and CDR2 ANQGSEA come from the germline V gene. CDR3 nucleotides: TGCAGCGTTAAGGGAGGACTAGCGGGACCTCAAGAGACCCAGTACTTC. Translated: CSVKGGLAGPQETQYF.

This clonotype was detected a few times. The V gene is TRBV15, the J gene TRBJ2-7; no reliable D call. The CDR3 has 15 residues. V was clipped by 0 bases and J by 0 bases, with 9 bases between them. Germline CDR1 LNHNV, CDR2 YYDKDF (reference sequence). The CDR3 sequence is CATSRDQRTSYEQYF. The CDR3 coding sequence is TGTGCCACCAGCAGAGATCAACGGACCTCCTACGAGCAGTACTTC.

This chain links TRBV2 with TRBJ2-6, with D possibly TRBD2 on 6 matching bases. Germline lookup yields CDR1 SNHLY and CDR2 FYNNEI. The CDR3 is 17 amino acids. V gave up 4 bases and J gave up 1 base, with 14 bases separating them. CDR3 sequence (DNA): TGTGCCAGCAGTGTGGCAGGGACTTTATCTGGGGCCAACGTCCTGACTTTC. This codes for CASSVAGTLSGANVLTF.

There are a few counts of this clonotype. DNA for the CDR3: TGTGCCAGCAGCCAAAGAAGGGGCCCCATGAACACTGAAGCTTTCTTT. Translating it yields CASSQRRGPMNTEAFF. The rearrangement joins TRBV3-1 to TRBJ1-1; D might be TRBD1 (5 bases). CDR3 length: 16 residues. Per the germline V gene, CDR1 is LGHDT and CDR2 is YNNKEL (reference sequence). V was shortened by 2 bases and J by 0 bases, with 13 bases between the two germline ends.

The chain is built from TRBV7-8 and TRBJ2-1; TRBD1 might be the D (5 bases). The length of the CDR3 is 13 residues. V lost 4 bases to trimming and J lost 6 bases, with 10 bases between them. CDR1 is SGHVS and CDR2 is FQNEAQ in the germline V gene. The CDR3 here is CASSSVGPNEQFF. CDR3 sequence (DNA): TGTGCCAGCAGCTCCGTGGGGCCCAATGAGCAGTTCTTC.

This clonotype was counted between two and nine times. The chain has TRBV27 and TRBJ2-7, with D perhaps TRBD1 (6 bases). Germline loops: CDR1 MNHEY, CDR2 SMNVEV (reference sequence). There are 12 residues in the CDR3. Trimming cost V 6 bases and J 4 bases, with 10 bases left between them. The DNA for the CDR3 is TGTGCCAGCAGGGACAGACAATACGAGCAGTACGTC. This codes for CASRDRQYEQYV.

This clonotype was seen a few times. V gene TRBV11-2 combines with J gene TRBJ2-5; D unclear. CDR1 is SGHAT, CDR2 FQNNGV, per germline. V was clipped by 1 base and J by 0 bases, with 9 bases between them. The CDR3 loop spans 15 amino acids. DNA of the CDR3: TGTGCCAGCAGCTTAGTAGGTGGCTACCAAGAGACCCAGTACTTC. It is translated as CASSLVGGYQETQYF.

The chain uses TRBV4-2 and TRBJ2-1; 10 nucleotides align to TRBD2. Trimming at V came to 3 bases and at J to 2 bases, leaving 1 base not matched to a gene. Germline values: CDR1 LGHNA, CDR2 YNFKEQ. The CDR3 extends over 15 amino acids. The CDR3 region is CASSHSGGTYNEQFF. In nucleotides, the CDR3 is TGTGCCAGCAGCCATAGCGGGGGGACCTACAATGAGCAGTTCTTC.

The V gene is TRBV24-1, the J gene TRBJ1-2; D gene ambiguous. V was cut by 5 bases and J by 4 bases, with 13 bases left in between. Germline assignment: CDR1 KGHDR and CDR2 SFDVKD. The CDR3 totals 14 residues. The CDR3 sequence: CATSGPGGLYGYTF. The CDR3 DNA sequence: TGTGCCACCAGTGGTCCGGGAGGACTCTATGGCTACACCTTC.